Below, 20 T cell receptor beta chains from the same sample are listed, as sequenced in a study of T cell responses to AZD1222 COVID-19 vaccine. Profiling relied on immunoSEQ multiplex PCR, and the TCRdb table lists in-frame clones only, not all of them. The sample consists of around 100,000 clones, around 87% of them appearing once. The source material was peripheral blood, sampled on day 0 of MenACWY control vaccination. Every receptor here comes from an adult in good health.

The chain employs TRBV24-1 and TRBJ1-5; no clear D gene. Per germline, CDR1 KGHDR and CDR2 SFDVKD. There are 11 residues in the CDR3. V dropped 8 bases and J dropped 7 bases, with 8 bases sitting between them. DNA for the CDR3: TGTGCCACCACGTCTAGGCAGCCCCAGCATTTT. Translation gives CATTSRQPQHF.

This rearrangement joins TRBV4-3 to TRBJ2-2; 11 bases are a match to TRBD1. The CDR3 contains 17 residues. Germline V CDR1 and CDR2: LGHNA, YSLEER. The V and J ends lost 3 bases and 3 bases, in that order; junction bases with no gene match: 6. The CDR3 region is CASSQSDRGLDTGELFF. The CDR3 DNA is TGCGCCAGCAGCCAGTCGGACAGGGGGCTGGACACCGGGGAGCTGTTTTTT.

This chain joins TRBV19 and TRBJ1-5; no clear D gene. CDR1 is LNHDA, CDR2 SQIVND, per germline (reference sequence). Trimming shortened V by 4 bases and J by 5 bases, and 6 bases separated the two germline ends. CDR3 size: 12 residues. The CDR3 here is CASSTAHQPQHF. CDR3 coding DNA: TGTGCCAGTAGTACCGCTCATCAGCCCCAGCATTTT.

The CDR3 is CASSPPSMNTEAFF. DNA for the CDR3: TGCGCCAGCAGCCCCCCCTCCATGAACACTGAAGCTTTCTTT. The chain carries TRBV5-1 and TRBJ1-1; D gene unclear. This CDR3 is built from 14 residues. Per the germline V gene, CDR1 is SGHRS and CDR2 is YFSETQ. The V end lost 4 bases, the J end lost 0 bases, and 10 bases lay between the germline ends.

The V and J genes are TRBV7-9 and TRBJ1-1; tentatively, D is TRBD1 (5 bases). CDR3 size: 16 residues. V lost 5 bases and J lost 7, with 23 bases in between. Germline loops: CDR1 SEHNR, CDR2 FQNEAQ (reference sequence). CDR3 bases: TGTGCCAGCAGCCCTGGGATGGGCCAGGGACGGAGTGAAGCTTTCTTT. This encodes CASSPGMGQGRSEAFF.

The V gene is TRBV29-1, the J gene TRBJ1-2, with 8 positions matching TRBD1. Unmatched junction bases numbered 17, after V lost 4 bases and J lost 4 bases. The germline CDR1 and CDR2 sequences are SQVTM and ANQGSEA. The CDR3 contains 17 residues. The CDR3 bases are TGCAGCGTTGCTGGACAGGGAAGGACAGAGGGGGCCTATGGCTACACCTTC. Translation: CSVAGQGRTEGAYGYTF.

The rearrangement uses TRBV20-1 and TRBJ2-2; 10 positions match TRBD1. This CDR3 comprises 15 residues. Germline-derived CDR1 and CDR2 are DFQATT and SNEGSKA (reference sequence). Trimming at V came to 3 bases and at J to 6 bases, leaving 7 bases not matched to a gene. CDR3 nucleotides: TGCAGTGCTAGTTGGGGGACAGGGGTCCCCGGGGAGCTGTTTTTT. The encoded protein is CSASWGTGVPGELFF.

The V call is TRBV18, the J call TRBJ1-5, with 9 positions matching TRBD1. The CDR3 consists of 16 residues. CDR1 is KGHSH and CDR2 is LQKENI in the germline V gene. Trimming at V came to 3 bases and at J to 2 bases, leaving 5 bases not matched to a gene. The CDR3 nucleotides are TGTGCCAGCTCACCCACGACAGGGGGAGGCAATCAGCCCCAGCATTTT. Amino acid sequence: CASSPTTGGGNQPQHF.

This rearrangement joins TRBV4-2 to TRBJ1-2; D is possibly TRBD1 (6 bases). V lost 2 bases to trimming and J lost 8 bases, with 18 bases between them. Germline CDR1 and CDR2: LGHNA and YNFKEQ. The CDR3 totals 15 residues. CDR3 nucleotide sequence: TGTGCCAGCAGCCAATCTGTGGGACATGCGAACGGCTACACCTTC. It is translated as CASSQSVGHANGYTF.

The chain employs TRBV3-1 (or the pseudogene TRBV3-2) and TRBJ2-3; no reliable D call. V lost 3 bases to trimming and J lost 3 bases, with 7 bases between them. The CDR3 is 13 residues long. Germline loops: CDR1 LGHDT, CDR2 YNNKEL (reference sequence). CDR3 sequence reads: CASSQYGTDTQYF. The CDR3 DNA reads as TGTGCCAGCAGCCAGTACGGGACAGATACGCAGTATTTT.

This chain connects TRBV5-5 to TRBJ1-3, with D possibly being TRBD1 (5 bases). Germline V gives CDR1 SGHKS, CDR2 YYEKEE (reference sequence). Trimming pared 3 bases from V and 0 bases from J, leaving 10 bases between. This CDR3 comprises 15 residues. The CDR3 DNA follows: TGTGCCAGCAGCTCGGGACTGTCCTCTGGAAACACCATATATTTT. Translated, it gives CASSSGLSSGNTIYF.

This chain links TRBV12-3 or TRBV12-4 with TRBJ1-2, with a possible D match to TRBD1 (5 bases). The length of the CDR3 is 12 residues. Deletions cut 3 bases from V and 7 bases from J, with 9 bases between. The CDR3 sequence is CASSFVGGGYTF. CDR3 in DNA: TGTGCCAGCAGTTTTGTGGGGGGTGGCTACACCTTC.

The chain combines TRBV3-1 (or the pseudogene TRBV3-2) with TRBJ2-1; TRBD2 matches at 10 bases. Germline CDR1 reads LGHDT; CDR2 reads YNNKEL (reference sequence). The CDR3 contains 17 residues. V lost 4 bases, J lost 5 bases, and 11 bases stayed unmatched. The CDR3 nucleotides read TGTGCCAGCAGCCGAGGGGTCGGTCTAGCGGGGGACAATGAGCAGTTCTTC. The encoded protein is CASSRGVGLAGDNEQFF.

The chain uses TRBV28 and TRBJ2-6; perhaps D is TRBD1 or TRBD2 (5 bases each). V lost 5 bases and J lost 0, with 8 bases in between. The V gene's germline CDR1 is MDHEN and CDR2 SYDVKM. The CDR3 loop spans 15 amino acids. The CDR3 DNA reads TGTGCCAGCAGTACGGGGCACTCTGGGGCCAACGTCCTGACTTTC. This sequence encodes CASSTGHSGANVLTF.

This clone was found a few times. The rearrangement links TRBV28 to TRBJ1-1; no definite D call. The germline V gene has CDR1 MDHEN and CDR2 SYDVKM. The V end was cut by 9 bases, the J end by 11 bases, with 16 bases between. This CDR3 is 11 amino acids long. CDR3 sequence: CASEGREKAFF. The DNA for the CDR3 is TGTGCCAGTGAAGGGCGGGAAAAGGCTTTCTTT.

The CDR3, as DNA: TGTGCCAGCTCACCGGAGGCGGGCACAGATACGCAGTATTTT. Its protein product is CASSPEAGTDTQYF. The chain links TRBV18 to TRBJ2-3; a weak D match, TRBD2 (5 bases). CDR3 length equals 14 residues. V dropped 3 bases and J dropped 1 base, with 8 bases sitting between them. Germline CDR1 KGHSH, CDR2 LQKENI.

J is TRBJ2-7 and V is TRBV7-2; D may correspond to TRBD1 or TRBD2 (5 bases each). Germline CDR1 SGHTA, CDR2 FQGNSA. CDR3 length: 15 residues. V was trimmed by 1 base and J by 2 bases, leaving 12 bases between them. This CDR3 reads CASSLVGPPTYEQYF. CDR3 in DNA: TGTGCCAGCAGCTTAGTGGGACCCCCTACCTACGAGCAGTACTTC.

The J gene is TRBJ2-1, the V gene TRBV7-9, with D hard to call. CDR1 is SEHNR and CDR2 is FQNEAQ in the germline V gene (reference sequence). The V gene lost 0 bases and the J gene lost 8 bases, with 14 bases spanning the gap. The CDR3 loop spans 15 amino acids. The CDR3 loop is CASSLALDPRDEQFF. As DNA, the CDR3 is TGTGCCAGCAGCTTAGCCCTAGATCCTCGGGATGAGCAGTTCTTC.

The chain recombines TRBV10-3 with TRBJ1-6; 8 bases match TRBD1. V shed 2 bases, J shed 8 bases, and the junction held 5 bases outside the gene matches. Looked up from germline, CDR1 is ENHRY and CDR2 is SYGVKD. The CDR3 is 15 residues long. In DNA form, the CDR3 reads TGTGCCATCAGTGAGCAAAGACAGGGGCATTCACCCCTCCACTTT. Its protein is CAISEQRQGHSPLHF.

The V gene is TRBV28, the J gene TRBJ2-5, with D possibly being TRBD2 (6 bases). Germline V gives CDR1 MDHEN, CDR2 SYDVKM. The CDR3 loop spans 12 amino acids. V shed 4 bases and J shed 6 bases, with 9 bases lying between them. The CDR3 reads CASSSGVKTQYF. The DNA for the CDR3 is TGTGCCAGCAGTTCGGGGGTAAAGACCCAGTACTTC. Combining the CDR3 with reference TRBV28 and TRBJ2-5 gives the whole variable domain DVKVTQSSRYLVKRTGEKVFLECVQDMDHENMFWYRQDPGLGLRLIYFSYDVKMKEKGDIPEGYSVSREKKERFSLILESASTNQTSMYLCASSSGVKTQYFGPGTRLLVL.